A single sample is the source of the 10 T cell receptor beta chains below, sequenced in a study of shared clonotypes between healthy human individuals. The data were produced by immunoSEQ multiplex PCR, yet TCRdb's version contains in-frame clones alone and is incomplete. The sample includes about 600,000 clones, around 97% of them seen just once. The sample comprised naive CD4+ T cells sorted from blood. Subset denoted: CD45RA+ positively selected. The receptor source for this set is a woman aged 30 to 39 in good health.

V usage is TRBV6-5 and J usage is TRBJ2-7, with D perhaps TRBD2 (8 bases). Per the germline V gene, CDR1 is MNHEY and CDR2 is SVGAGI. The CDR3 loop spans 15 amino acids. V was clipped by 7 bases and J by 2 bases, with 18 bases between them. The CDR3, as DNA: TGTGCCAGCACCCCGGGGGGGGACAGAGCCTACGAGCAGTACTTC. It codes for CASTPGGDRAYEQYF.

The chain employs TRBV5-1 and TRBJ1-2, with TRBD1 identical over 7 bases. In germline, CDR1 is SGHRS, CDR2 YFSETQ. J was trimmed by 6 bases and V by 4 bases; bases with no gene match: 15. The CDR3 has 16 residues. CDR3: CASSHGTASGLDGYTF. The CDR3 nucleotides are TGCGCCAGCAGCCATGGGACAGCCTCGGGTTTGGATGGCTACACCTTC.

The chain couples TRBV13 to TRBJ2-3, with 10 positions matching TRBD2. The J segment lost 0 bases and the V segment lost 4 bases, leaving 7 bases of the junction unmatched. The CDR3 has 17 residues. The germline CDR1 and CDR2 sequences are PRHDT and FYEKMQ (reference sequence). This CDR3 is CASSSKLAGASTDTQYF. The CDR3 DNA reads TGTGCCAGCAGCTCAAAGCTAGCGGGAGCTAGCACAGATACGCAGTATTTT.

This rearrangement joins TRBV29-1 to TRBJ2-1, with D uncertain. Trimming removed 3 bases at V and 0 bases at J, with 12 bases between. Germline lookup yields CDR1 SQVTM and CDR2 ANQGSEA. This CDR3 comprises 15 residues. The CDR3 DNA reads TGCAGCGTTGACTCGCCGGGTAGCTCCTACAATGAGCAGTTCTTC. Translated: CSVDSPGSSYNEQFF.

A remark on this clone: Other DNA sequences in this sample translate to the same CDR3. The chain links TRBV18 to TRBJ1-1; D remains unclear. Germline CDR1 reads KGHSH; CDR2 reads LQKENI. V was shortened by 3 bases and J by 3 bases, with 11 bases between the two germline ends. The CDR3 spans 14 residues. In DNA form, the CDR3 reads TGTGCCAGCTCACCGACGGGGTTGGACACTGAAGCTTTCTTT. As protein: CASSPTGLDTEAFF. Drawing the rest from reference TRBV18 and TRBJ1-1, the complete variable domain is NAGVMQNPRHLVRRRGQEARLRCSPMKGHSHVYWYRQLPEEGLKFMVYLQKENIIDESGMPKERFSAEFPKEGPSILRIQQVVRGDSAAYFCASSPTGLDTEAFFGQGTRLTVV.

The chain has TRBV28 and TRBJ2-2; D might be TRBD2 (5 bases). Germline values: CDR1 MDHEN, CDR2 SYDVKM. The ends were cut back, 3 bases at V and 5 bases at J, with 19 bases in the middle. The CDR3 runs to 17 residues. CDR3 nucleotide sequence: TGTGCCAGCAGTTTTTACCAGCGGACTGTCGAGACCGGGGAGCTGTTTTTT. It is translated as CASSFYQRTVETGELFF.

The rearrangement links TRBV5-1 to TRBJ2-2; 9 bases line up with TRBD1. The CDR3 consists of 18 residues. The germline gives CDR1 SGHRS, CDR2 YFSETQ. The ends lost 3 bases at V and 0 bases at J; junction bases unmatched: 9. The CDR3 sequence: CASSSGQGSTTNTGELFF. In nucleotides, the CDR3 is TGCGCCAGCAGCTCCGGACAGGGGTCTACCACGAACACCGGGGAGCTGTTTTTT.

The chain links TRBV4-1 to TRBJ2-2; TRBD2 matches at 10 bases. Per germline, CDR1 MGHRA and CDR2 YSYEKL. The CDR3 has 17 residues. V was clipped by 4 bases and J by 5 bases; unmatched bases: 10. CDR3 protein: CASSRGVLAGDTGELFF. As DNA, the CDR3 is TGCGCCAGCAGCCGAGGGGTCCTAGCGGGAGATACCGGGGAGCTGTTTTTT.

The gene calls are TRBV5-1 and TRBJ2-7; TRBD1 agrees at 7 bases. Germline V gene sequence: CDR1 SGHRS, CDR2 YFSETQ. Trimming took 7 bases from V and 5 from J; bases not matched to a gene: 12. CDR3 length equals 14 residues. The CDR3 nucleotides read TGCGCCAGCTACCTAACAGGGGCTGGACACGAGCAGTACTTC. Its translation is CASYLTGAGHEQYF.

The rearrangement links TRBV5-1 to TRBJ1-4, with a possible D match to TRBD1 (6 bases). The CDR3 runs 15 residues. V dropped 0 bases and J dropped 3 bases, with 9 bases sitting between them. Germline V CDR1 and CDR2: SGHRS, YFSETQ. The chain's CDR3 is CASSLVGAANEKLFF. In DNA, the CDR3 is TGCGCCAGCAGCTTGGTGGGGGCAGCTAATGAAAAACTGTTTTTT.